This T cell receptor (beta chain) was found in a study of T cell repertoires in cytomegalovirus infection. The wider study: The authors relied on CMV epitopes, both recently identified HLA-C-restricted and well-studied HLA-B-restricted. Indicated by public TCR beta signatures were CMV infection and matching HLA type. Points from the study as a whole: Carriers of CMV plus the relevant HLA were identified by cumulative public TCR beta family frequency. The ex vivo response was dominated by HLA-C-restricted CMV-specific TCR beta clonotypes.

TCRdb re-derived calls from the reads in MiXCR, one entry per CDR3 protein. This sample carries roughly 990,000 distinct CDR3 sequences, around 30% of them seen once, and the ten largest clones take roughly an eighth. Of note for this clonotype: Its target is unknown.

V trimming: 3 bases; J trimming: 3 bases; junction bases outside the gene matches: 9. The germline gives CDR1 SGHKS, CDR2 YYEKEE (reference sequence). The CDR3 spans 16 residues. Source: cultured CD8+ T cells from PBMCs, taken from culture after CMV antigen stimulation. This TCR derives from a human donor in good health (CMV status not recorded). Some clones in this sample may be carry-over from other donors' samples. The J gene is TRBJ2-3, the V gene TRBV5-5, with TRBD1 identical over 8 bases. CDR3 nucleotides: TGTGCCAGCAGCTCACTAAAGGACAGGGAAACAGATACGCAGTATTTT. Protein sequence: CASSSLKDRETDTQYF. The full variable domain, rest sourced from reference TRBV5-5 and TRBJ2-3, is DAGVTQSPTHLIKTRGQQVTLRCSPISGHKSVSWYQQVLGQGPQFIFQYYEKEERGRGNFPDRFSARQFPNYSSELNVNALLLGDSALYLCASSSLKDRETDTQYFGPGTRLTVL.